The 3 T cell receptor beta chains reported below all come from one sample, sequenced in a study of molecular identifiers for immune sequencing clone quantification. TCRdb called the PCR reads again in MiXCR, with one record for every CDR3 protein. The sample lists 88,000 or so distinct CDR3 sequences, around 20% occurring once. Sequenced: naive CD8+ T cells from blood, with Jurkat cell RNA spiked in. Subset in this sample: FACS-sorted CD8+CD4-CCR7+CD45RA+ naive T cells. The receptors shown here come from a human donor in good health. Some libraries in this study had Jurkat cell RNA spiked in.

The sample holds many counts of this clonotype. The chain employs TRBV6-5 and TRBJ2-7; 9 bases map to TRBD2. The V segment lost 2 bases and the J segment 2 bases; nucleotides outside the gene matches: 4. Germline V gives CDR1 MNHEY, CDR2 SVGAGI. This CDR3 has 15 amino acids. The CDR3 region has the DNA TGTGCCAGCAGTTACGCGGGAGGGGACCCCTACGAGCAGTACTTC. It codes for CASSYAGGDPYEQYF.

Many counts were recorded for this clonotype. This rearrangement joins TRBV12-3 or TRBV12-4 to TRBJ2-3, with D perhaps given as TRBD1 or TRBD2 (5 bases each). V lost 7 bases to trimming and J lost 6 bases, with 20 bases between them. CDR3 length equals 15 residues. CDR3 nucleotide sequence: TGTGCCAGCACCTGGGGGACCTCTTCGTCCGATACGCAGTATTTT. Protein: CASTWGTSSSDTQYF.

Points on this clonotype: This may come from a read error, since a much larger clone is one base off. CDR3 loop: CASSFRGAVDTQHF. DNA of the CDR3: TGTGCCAGCAGCTTCCGGGGGGCGGTAGATACGCAGCATTTT. V is TRBV5-3 and J is TRBJ2-3; TRBD1 is a possible D gene (6 bases). Near its end, the DNA agrees better with TRBJ1-5, so the J call may be wrong. TRBV5-3 is an ORF, and what it does is uncertain. There are 14 residues in the CDR3.